Below, 18 T cell receptor beta chains from the same sample are listed, as sequenced in a study of post-analysis software for immune sequencing data. Their antigen targets remain unknown. TCR beta cDNA libraries had unique molecular identifiers. TCRdb ran MiXCR on the PCR reads and lists one entry per CDR3 protein. The table records a few hundred thousand distinct CDR3 sequences, about 38% of them present only once. Whole-study findings and limits: The study found TRBV5-6, TRBV5-1 and TRBV20-1 among roughly 5 TRBV segments more frequent in patients than controls.

Material for sequencing was blood. The receptors here all came from a girl between 10 and 17 years old with multiple sclerosis.

Of note for this clonotype: This clone may be a read error of a much larger clone one base away. The chain couples TRBV5-5 to TRBJ1-5; unclear D gene. CDR1 and CDR2 (germline): SGHKS, YYEKEE (reference sequence). CDR3 length equals 15 residues. CDR3 amino acids: CASGLDPRSNQPQHF. Written as DNA, the CDR3 is TGTGCCAGCGGCTTGGATCCACGTAGCAATCAGCCCCAGCATTTT.

This clonotype was counted many times. The V and J genes are TRBV25-1 and TRBJ2-1; 11 bases match TRBD2. CDR1 is MGHDK and CDR2 is SYGVNS in the germline V gene. Trimming removed 6 bases from V and 3 bases from J; junction bases left unmatched: 7. The CDR3 contains 16 residues. The CDR3 sequence is CASSHKGTSGYNEQFF. CDR3 sequence (DNA): TGTGCCAGCAGCCATAAAGGGACTAGCGGCTACAATGAGCAGTTCTTC.

The chain is built from TRBV10-3 and TRBJ2-3; TRBD1 is a possible D gene (6 bases). The ends were cut back, 0 bases at V and 0 bases at J, with 10 bases in the middle. This CDR3 region has 16 residues. Looked up from germline, CDR1 is ENHRY and CDR2 is SYGVKD. In DNA, the CDR3 is TGTGCCATCAGTGAGTCGAACAGGGCCAGCACAGATACGCAGTATTTT. It yields the protein CAISESNRASTDTQYF.

This chain connects TRBV29-1 to TRBJ2-7, with 10 positions matching TRBD2. Trimming took 5 bases from V and 4 from J; bases not matched to a gene: 5. The CDR3 has 13 amino acids. Germline CDR1 is SQVTM and CDR2 is ANQGSEA. The CDR3: CSVSASGRYEQYF. CDR3 in DNA: TGCAGCGTTTCGGCTAGCGGGAGATACGAGCAGTACTTC.

Many counts were recorded for this clonotype. V and J are TRBV5-1 and TRBJ1-6; D remains unclear. Trimming took 4 bases from V and 6 from J, leaving 17 bases between them. Germline loops: CDR1 SGHRS, CDR2 YFSETQ. CDR3 length: 16 amino acids. CDR3 protein: CASSPAGTEPNSPLHF. DNA of the CDR3: TGCGCCAGCAGCCCGGCGGGTACAGAGCCTAATTCACCCCTCCACTTT.

This clonotype was counted at least ten times. The rearrangement uses TRBV28 and TRBJ1-2; D gene unclear. CDR1 is MDHEN and CDR2 is SYDVKM in the germline V gene. V lost 3 bases to trimming and J lost 4 bases, with 9 bases between them. The CDR3 length is 13 residues. CDR3 amino acids: CASSFDTGYGYTF. CDR3 sequence (DNA): TGTGCCAGCAGTTTTGATACTGGCTATGGCTACACCTTC.

V and J are TRBV12-3 or TRBV12-4 and TRBJ1-1; a weak D match, TRBD1 (5 bases). V was trimmed by 3 bases and J by 8 bases, leaving 16 bases between them. The length of the CDR3 is 14 residues. The CDR3: CASSFEGGASEAFF. The CDR3 bases are TGTGCCAGCAGTTTTGAAGGAGGGGCGTCGGAAGCTTTCTTT.

This clonotype was detected ten times or more. V and J are TRBV9 and TRBJ2-4; perhaps TRBD1 as D (6 bases). CDR1 and CDR2 from the germline V gene are SGDLS and YYNGEE. Trimming left V 2 bases short and J 2 bases short, with 14 bases between. The CDR3 has 16 amino acids. The CDR3 here is CASSVGIQGPKNIQYF. The CDR3 region has the DNA TGTGCCAGCAGCGTCGGAATTCAGGGGCCCAAAAACATTCAGTACTTC.

For this clonotype: A much larger clone differs from this one at a single base, so this may be a read error. The chain combines TRBV5-6 with TRBJ2-5, with D unresolved. Germline V gene lookup returns CDR1 SGHDT and CDR2 YYEEEE. This CDR3 has 13 amino acids. The CDR3 DNA reads as TGTGCCAGCAGCTTGCCCACCCAAGAGACCCCGTACTTC. Translation gives CASSLPTQETPYF.

This clonotype was observed a few times. A much bigger clone sits one base away, suggesting this may be a read error. This rearrangement joins TRBV5-8 to TRBJ2-5; possibly TRBD1 or TRBD2 for D (5 bases each). The V end was cut by 4 bases, the J end by 12 bases, with 16 bases between. Looked up from germline, CDR1 is SGHTS and CDR2 is YDEGEE. This CDR3 region has 12 residues. DNA for the CDR3: TGTGCCAGCAGCCGGGGACGAGCTGGGGAGTACTTC. It specifies CASSRGRAGEYF.

Turning to this clonotype: Since a much larger clone is just one base distant, this may be a read error. The chain uses TRBV3-1 and TRBJ2-5, with 10 bases lining up with TRBD2. The trim removed 3 bases at V and 11 bases at J, leaving 18 bases unmatched. The CDR3 spans 17 residues. Germline assignment: CDR1 LGHDT and CDR2 YNNKEL (reference sequence). The DNA for the CDR3 is TGTGCCAGCAGCCAGAGTTTCAGAGCTAGCGGGAGCAGTGAGCAGTACTTC. This gives the protein CASSQSFRASGSSEQYF.

The V and J genes are TRBV27 and TRBJ2-2; a weak D match, TRBD2 (6 bases). From germline, CDR1 is MNHEY and CDR2 SMNVEV (reference sequence). The CDR3 is made up of 17 amino acids. V lost 0 bases to trimming and J lost 2 bases, with 13 bases between them. The CDR3 loop reads CASSLSIASANTGELFF. CDR3 coding DNA: TGTGCCAGCAGTTTATCGATAGCTAGCGCAAACACCGGGGAGCTGTTTTTT.

This clonotype appeared many times. The chain couples TRBV10-1 to TRBJ2-2; 10 nucleotides agree with TRBD1. CDR3 length: 14 amino acids. Trimming took 2 bases from V and 9 from J; bases not matched to a gene: 3. Germline assignment: CDR1 WNHNN and CDR2 SYGVQD (reference sequence). DNA of the CDR3: TGCGCCAGCAGTGAGGGGACAGGGGTCAGGGAGCTGTTTTTT. Amino acids: CASSEGTGVRELFF.

Note on this clonotype: This may arise from a read error, as a much more abundant clone is one base away. This chain joins TRBV10-3 and TRBJ2-6, with D possibly being TRBD2 (5 bases). The germline V gene encodes CDR1 ENHRY and CDR2 SYGVKD. V was trimmed by 7 bases and J by 4 bases, leaving 14 bases between them. This CDR3 has 15 residues. CDR3 nucleotides: TGTGCCATCACGGGATGCGTAGCCGGGGCCAACGTCCTGACTTTC. Amino acid sequence: CAITGCVAGANVLTF.

Turning to this clonotype: Given a much more abundant clone one base away, this may be a read error. The V gene is TRBV20-1, the J gene TRBJ1-2; 7 positions match TRBD1. The CDR3 extends over 13 amino acids. Germline V gives CDR1 DFQATT, CDR2 SNEGSKA (reference sequence). The CDR3 coding sequence is TGCAGTGCTGGGGTGGGGACAGACTTTGGCTGCACCTTC. It codes for CSAGVGTDFGCTF.

This clonotype was observed a few times. The rearrangement links TRBV24-1 to TRBJ2-1; D is uncertain. Germline V gene data show CDR1 as KGHDR and CDR2 as SFDVKD. V lost 2 bases and J 9 bases, leaving 10 bases between the germline ends. The length of the CDR3 is 13 residues. This chain's CDR3 is CATSDSFHSEQFF. DNA of the CDR3: TGTGCCACCAGTGATTCCTTCCACAGTGAGCAGTTCTTC.

J is TRBJ1-2 and V is TRBV24-1; D is ambiguous. Germline values: CDR1 KGHDR, CDR2 SFDVKD. V gave up 3 bases and J gave up 3 bases, with 13 bases separating them. This CDR3 comprises 15 residues. The CDR3 coding sequence is TGTGCCACCAGTGATCCCGGTCGCCTCGACTATGGCTACACCTTC. Protein product: CATSDPGRLDYGYTF.

This clonotype was seen ten or more times. This chain links TRBV4-1 with TRBJ2-1; 8 bases line up with TRBD2. This CDR3 spans 17 amino acids. The ends lost 2 bases at V and 5 bases at J; junction bases unmatched: 11. CDR1 and CDR2 (germline): MGHRA, YSYEKL. CDR3 loop: CASSQTFRGGTDNEQFF. CDR3 coding DNA: TGCGCCAGCAGCCAAACCTTCCGGGGGGGTACGGACAATGAGCAGTTCTTC.